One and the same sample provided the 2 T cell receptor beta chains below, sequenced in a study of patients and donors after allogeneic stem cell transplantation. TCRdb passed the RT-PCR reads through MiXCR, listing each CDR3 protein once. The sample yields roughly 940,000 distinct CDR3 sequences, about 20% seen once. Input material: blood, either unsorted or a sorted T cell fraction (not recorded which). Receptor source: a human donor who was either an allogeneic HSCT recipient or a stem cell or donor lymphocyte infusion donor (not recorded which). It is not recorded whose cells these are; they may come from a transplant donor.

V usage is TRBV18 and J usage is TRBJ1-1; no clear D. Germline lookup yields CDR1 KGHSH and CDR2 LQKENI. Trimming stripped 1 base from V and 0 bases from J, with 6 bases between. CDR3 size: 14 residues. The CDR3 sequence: CASSPQRLNTEAFF. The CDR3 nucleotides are TGTGCCAGCTCACCACAGAGGTTGAACACTGAAGCTTTCTTT.

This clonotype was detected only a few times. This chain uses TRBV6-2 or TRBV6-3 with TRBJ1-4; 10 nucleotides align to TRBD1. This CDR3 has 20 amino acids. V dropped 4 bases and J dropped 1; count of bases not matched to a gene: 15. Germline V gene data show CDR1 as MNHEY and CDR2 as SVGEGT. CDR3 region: CASSFFPPRTGGLTNEKLFF. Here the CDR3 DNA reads TGTGCCAGCAGTTTTTTCCCTCCGAGGACAGGGGGATTAACTAATGAAAAACTGTTTTTT.